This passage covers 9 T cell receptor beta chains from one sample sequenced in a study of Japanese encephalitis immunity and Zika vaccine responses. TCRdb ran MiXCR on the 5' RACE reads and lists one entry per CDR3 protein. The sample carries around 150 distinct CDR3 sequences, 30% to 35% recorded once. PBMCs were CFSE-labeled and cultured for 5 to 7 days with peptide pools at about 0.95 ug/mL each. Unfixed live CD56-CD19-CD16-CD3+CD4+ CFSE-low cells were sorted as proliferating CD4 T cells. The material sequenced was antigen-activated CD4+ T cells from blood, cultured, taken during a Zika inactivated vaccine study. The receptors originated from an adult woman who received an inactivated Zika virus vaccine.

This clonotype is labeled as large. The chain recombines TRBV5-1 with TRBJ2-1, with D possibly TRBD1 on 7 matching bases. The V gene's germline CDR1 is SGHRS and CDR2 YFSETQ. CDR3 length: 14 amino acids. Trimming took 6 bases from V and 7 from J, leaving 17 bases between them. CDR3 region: CASNERPGGNEQFF. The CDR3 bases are TGCGCCAGCAATGAGAGGCCAGGGGGGAATGAGCAGTTCTTC. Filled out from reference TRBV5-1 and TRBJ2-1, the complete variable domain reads KAGVTQTPRYLIKTRGQQVTLSCSPISGHRSVSWYQQTPGQGLQFLFEYFSETQRNKGNFPGRFSGRQFSNSRSEMNVSTLELGDSALYLCASNERPGGNEQFFGPGTRLTVL.

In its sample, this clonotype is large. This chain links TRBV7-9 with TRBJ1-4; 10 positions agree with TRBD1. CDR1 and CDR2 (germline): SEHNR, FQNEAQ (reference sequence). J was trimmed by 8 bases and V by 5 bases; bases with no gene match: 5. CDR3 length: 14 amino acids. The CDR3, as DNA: TGTGCCAGCAGCGCCAGGACAGGGGGGGAAAAACTGTTTTTT. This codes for CASSARTGGEKLFF.

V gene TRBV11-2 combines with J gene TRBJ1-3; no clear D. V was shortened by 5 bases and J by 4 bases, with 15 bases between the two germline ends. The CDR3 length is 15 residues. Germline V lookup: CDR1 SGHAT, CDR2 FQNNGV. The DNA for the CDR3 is TGTGCCAGCAGCCGACCACTACCCTGGGGAAACACCATATATTTT. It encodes CASSRPLPWGNTIYF.

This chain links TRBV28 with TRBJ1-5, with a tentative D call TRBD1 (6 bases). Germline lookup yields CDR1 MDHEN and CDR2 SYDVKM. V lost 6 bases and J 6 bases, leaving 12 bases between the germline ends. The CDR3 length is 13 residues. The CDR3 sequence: CASRFRGAQPQHF. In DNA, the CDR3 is TGTGCCAGCAGATTCCGGGGGGCTCAGCCCCAGCATTTT.

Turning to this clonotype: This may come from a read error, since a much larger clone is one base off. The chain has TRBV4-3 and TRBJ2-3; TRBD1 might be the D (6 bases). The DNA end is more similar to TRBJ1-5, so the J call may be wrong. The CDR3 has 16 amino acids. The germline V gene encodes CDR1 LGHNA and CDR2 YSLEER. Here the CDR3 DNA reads TGCGCCAGCAGCCAGGGGGGGACAAATAGAGTAGATACGCAGCATTTT. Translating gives CASSQGGTNRVDTQHF.

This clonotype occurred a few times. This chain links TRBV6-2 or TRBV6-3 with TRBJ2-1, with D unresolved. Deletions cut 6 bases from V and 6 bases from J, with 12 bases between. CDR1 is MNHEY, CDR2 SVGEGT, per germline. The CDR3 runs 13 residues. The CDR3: CASRPPGLNEQFF. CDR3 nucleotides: TGTGCCAGCAGACCTCCGGGCCTCAATGAGCAGTTCTTC.

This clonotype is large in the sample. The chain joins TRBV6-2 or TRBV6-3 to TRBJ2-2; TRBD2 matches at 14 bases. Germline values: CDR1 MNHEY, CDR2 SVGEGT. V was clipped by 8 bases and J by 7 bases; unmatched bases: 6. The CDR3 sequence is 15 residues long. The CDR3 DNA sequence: TGTGCCAGCGCGGGACTAGCGGGGGCGAGCGGGGAGCTGTTTTTT. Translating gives CASAGLAGASGELFF.

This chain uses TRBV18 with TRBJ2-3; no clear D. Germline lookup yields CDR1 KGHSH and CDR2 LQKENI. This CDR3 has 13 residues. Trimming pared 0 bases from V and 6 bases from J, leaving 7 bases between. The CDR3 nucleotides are TGTGCCAGCTCACCACCCCCCACTGATACGCAGTATTTT. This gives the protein CASSPPPTDTQYF.

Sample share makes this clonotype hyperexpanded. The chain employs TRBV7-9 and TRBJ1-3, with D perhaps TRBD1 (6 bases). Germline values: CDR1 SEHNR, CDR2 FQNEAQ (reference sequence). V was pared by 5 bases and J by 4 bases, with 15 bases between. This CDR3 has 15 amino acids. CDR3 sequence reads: CASSVGQFEGNTIYF. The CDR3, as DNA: TGTGCCAGCAGCGTCGGACAGTTTGAAGGAAACACCATATATTTT.